This T cell receptor beta chain was observed in a study of blood T cell repertoires in COVID-19. For the study at large: The study drew acute and convalescent COVID-19 samples from the United States, Italy and Spain.

This table comes from immunoSEQ multiplex PCR, and its TCRdb copy is limited to in-frame clones, with some not included. The sample shows 130,000 or so clones, less than 90% of them seen only once. The sequencing input was peripheral blood. The TCR sequence derives from a human donor with COVID-19, enrolled during active disease. The donor label of this sample is uncertain.

The CDR3 sequence is CASSLGSDRGETQYF. CDR3 bases: TGTGCCAGCAGCTTAGGGTCCGACAGGGGAGAGACCCAGTACTTC. The V gene is TRBV11-3, the J gene TRBJ2-5; 8 positions agree with TRBD1. Germline trimming cut 1 base from V and 4 bases from J; bases unmatched to any gene: 5. Germline V gives CDR1 SGHNT, CDR2 YENEEA. This CDR3 spans 15 amino acids.